This TCR beta chain was obtained from a study of beta chain features in type 1 diabetes. Note on this clone: Its antigen remains unidentified.

CD4+ cells of the naive, central memory, regulatory and stem cell-like memory types were sorted via CD45RO/CCR7/CD25/CD127/CD95/CD27. Broader study findings: Type 1 diabetes patients had fewer VDJ junction insertions and more deletions. Over-representation of high TCR-expressing cells was a possible consequence of cDNA sequencing.

Every isolated RNA sample was fully reverse transcribed, so sequencing captured expressed TCRB transcripts. Libraries were prepared by immunoSEQ multiplex PCR; TCRdb keeps only in-frame clonotypes and omits some of them. Of 450,000 or so clones listed, roughly an eighth are singletons. Germline loops: CDR1 SGHNT, CDR2 YENEEA. The CDR3 sequence is 16 residues long. V dropped 1 base and J dropped 4; count of bases not matched to a gene: 7. The rearrangement uses TRBV11-3 and TRBJ2-5, with 9 bases that match TRBD1. What was sequenced was naive CD4+ T cells from blood. The source is a woman aged 18-30 years in good health. In nucleotides, the CDR3 is TGTGCCAGCAGCTTAGCCTTCGGGACAGGGACAGAGACCCAGTACTTC. The encoded protein is CASSLAFGTGTETQYF.